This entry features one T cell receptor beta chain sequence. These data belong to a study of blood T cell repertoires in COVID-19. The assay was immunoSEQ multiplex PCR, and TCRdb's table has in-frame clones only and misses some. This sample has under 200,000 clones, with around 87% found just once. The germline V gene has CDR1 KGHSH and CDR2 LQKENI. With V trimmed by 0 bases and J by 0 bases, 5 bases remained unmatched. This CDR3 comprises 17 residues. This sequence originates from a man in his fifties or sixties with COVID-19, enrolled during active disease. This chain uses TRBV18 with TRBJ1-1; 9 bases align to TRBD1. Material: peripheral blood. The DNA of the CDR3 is TGTGCCAGCTCACCACCGGGGACAGGGCGCTTGAACACTGAAGCTTTCTTT. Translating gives CASSPPGTGRLNTEAFF.